A selection of T cell receptor beta chains follows, all from one sample in a study of Tregs in tolerant kidney transplant recipients. Generated by immunoSEQ multiplex PCR, the TCRdb table keeps only in-frame clones and is missing some. The table lists about 87,000 clones, over 85% of them singletons. The material sequenced was CD4+ T cells from blood, taken before the transplant. The source is a human donor who received a combined kidney and bone marrow transplant. CDR3s include the opening cysteine and the closing phenylalanine or tryptophan. The D gene is left open where the match is weak. Size is omitted from some rows. Given values are once, few, many or a class for expanded clones.

abundance,j_gene,v_gene,d_gene,len,CDR3aa,CDR3nt
once,TRBJ1-2,TRBV30,TRBD1,14,CAWGTGAQLRGYTF,TGTGCCTGGGGGACAGGGGCCCAACTACGTGGCTACACCTTC
-,TRBJ2-6,TRBV28,TRBD1,17,CASSFGDSLAGANVLTF,TGTGCCAGCAGTTTTGGGGACAGTTTAGCTGGGGCCAACGTCCTGACTTTC
-,TRBJ1-2,TRBV28,TRBD1,16,CASSWTGAGGGYGYTF,TGTGCCAGCAGTTGGACAGGGGCGGGGGGTGGCTATGGCTACACCTTC
-,TRBJ1-1,TRBV11-2,-,14,CASSLDFLNTEAFF,TGTGCCAGCAGCCTGGACTTTTTGAACACTGAAGCTTTCTTT
-,TRBJ2-5,TRBV9,TRBD2,14,CASSVSGRAETQYF,TGTGCCAGCAGCGTGTCAGGGAGGGCTGAGACCCAGTACTTC
-,TRBJ2-3,TRBV18,TRBD2,14,CASSLAGVIDTQYF,TGTGCCAGCTCACTAGCGGGAGTCATAGATACGCAGTATTTT
-,TRBJ1-1,TRBV4-1,-,14,CASSQDHTTGEAFF,TGCGCCAGCAGCCAAGATCACACAACCGGGGAAGCTTTCTTT
-,TRBJ2-1,TRBV5-1,TRBD2,15,CASSLGTSGGFEQFF,TGCGCCAGCAGCCTAGGGACTAGCGGGGGGTTTGAGCAGTTCTTC
once,TRBJ2-5,TRBV20-1,-,11,CSNIYQETQYF,TGCAGTAACATCTACCAAGAGACCCAGTACTTC
-,TRBJ2-7,TRBV5-1,-,12,CASSLVSYEQYF,TGCGCCAGCAGCTTGGTTAGCTACGAGCAGTACTTC
-,TRBJ2-7,TRBV15,-,13,CATSRDRSYEQYF,TGTGCCACCAGCAGAGATCGGTCCTACGAGCAGTACTTC
-,TRBJ2-7,TRBV5-4,TRBD2,17,CASSLGGPGGPIYEQYF,TGTGCCAGCAGCTTGGGAGGGCCGGGAGGGCCTATCTACGAGCAGTACTTC
-,TRBJ1-2,TRBV29-1,-,14,CSVVIPRLGYGYTF,TGCAGCGTTGTTATCCCGCGGTTGGGCTATGGCTACACCTTC
-,TRBJ2-1,TRBV6-5,TRBD2,15,CASNTGGRGYNEQFF,TGTGCCAGCAACACGGGGGGAAGAGGCTACAATGAGCAGTTCTTC
-,TRBJ1-4,TRBV27,-,15,CASSAPGGGNEKLFF,TGTGCCAGCAGTGCCCCGGGAGGAGGTAATGAAAAACTGTTTTTT
-,TRBJ2-7,TRBV9,TRBD2,15,CASSVGSSGSYEQYF,TGTGCCAGCAGCGTAGGGTCTAGCGGGAGCTACGAGCAGTACTTC
-,TRBJ2-3,TRBV6-1,TRBD2,16,CASSGRLAGYTDTQYF,TGTGCCAGCAGTGGCCGACTAGCGGGGTACACAGATACGCAGTATTTT
-,TRBJ1-1,TRBV28,TRBD1,12,CASRTDRVEAFF,TGTGCCAGCAGGACGGACAGGGTGGAAGCTTTCTTT
-,TRBJ2-2,TRBV19,-,15,CASSIGRRGTGELFF,TGTGCCAGTAGTATAGGGCGCCGAGGGACCGGGGAGCTGTTTTTT
-,TRBJ1-2,TRBV7-2,TRBD1,16,CASSYQKGQAYYGYTF,TGTGCCAGCAGCTACCAAAAGGGACAGGCCTACTATGGCTACACCTTC
once,TRBJ1-5,TRBV5-1,TRBD1,15,CASSRTGGDDQPQHF,TGCGCCAGCAGCAGAACAGGGGGCGACGATCAGCCCCAGCATTTT
-,TRBJ1-5,TRBV18,-,15,CASSLGHNSNQPQHF,TGTGCCAGCTCACTGGGACACAATAGCAATCAGCCCCAGCATTTT
few,TRBJ1-2,TRBV19,TRBD1,14,CASSVGQVRYGYTF,TGTGCCAGTAGCGTGGGACAGGTCCGTTATGGCTACACCTTC
-,TRBJ1-2,TRBV29-1,-,14,CSVVRRPADDGYTF,TGCAGCGTTGTCAGGAGGCCCGCGGATGATGGCTACACCTTC
-,TRBJ1-4,TRBV30,-,14,CAWSVGGGGEKLFF,TGTGCCTGGAGTGTAGGGGGGGGAGGTGAAAAACTGTTTTTT
-,TRBJ2-7,TRBV18,-,14,CASSPPAQMVEQYF,TGTGCCAGCTCACCACCGGCCCAAATGGTGGAGCAGTACTTC
-,TRBJ1-2,TRBV5-4,TRBD1,15,CAGTQGAIANYGYTF,TGTGCCGGAACACAGGGGGCGATAGCTAACTATGGCTACACCTTC
once,TRBJ2-5,TRBV7-3,-,16,CASSLRPGVVQETQYF,TGTGCCAGCAGCTTAAGGCCGGGAGTGGTCCAAGAGACCCAGTACTTC
-,TRBJ2-5,TRBV28,TRBD2,15,CASSPPGLAGETQYF,TGTGCCAGCAGTCCGCCGGGACTAGCGGGGGAGACCCAGTACTTC
once,TRBJ1-1,TRBV6-1,-,13,CASSVRTDTEAFF,TGTGCCAGCAGTGTCCGGACAGACACTGAAGCTTTCTTT
-,TRBJ2-7,TRBV5-1,-,13,CASRGGESYEQYF,TGCGCCAGTAGGGGCGGAGAATCCTACGAGCAGTACTTC
-,TRBJ1-5,TRBV30,-,14,CAWSVRTVNQPQHF,TGTGCCTGGAGTGTACGGACAGTCAATCAGCCCCAGCATTTT
-,TRBJ1-4,TRBV7-2,-,16,CASSDLRGHTNEKLFF,TGTGCCAGCAGCGACCTTAGGGGTCACACTAATGAAAAACTGTTTTTT
-,TRBJ2-7,TRBV11-2,TRBD2,15,CASSQQRGLQYEQYF,TGTGCCAGCAGCCAACAGCGGGGCCTACAATACGAGCAGTACTTC
-,TRBJ2-1,TRBV5-1,TRBD1,17,CASSLPASGGIDNEQFF,TGCGCCAGCAGCTTGCCGGCGTCAGGGGGAATCGACAATGAGCAGTTCTTC
-,TRBJ2-3,TRBV5-1,-,14,CASSLGPNTDTQYF,TGCGCCAGCAGCTTGGGGCCAAACACAGATACGCAGTATTTT
-,TRBJ2-5,TRBV7-2,-,14,CASSFYPYQETQYF,TGTGCCAGCAGCTTTTATCCCTACCAAGAGACCCAGTACTTC
-,TRBJ1-2,TRBV11-2,-,17,CASSLDDSGGLRFGYTF,TGTGCCAGCAGCTTAGATGACTCGGGGGGCTTGCGGTTTGGCTACACCTTC
-,TRBJ2-2,TRBV7-3,-,15,CASSLTQGRAGELFF,TGTGCCAGCAGCCTAACGCAGGGGCGGGCCGGGGAGCTGTTTTTT
-,TRBJ2-1,TRBV7-2,TRBD2,16,CAGSLRSSGGINEQFF,TGTGCCGGCAGCTTACGTTCTAGCGGGGGGATCAATGAGCAGTTCTTC
-,TRBJ1-1,TRBV18,-,16,CASSPLSSGLNTEAFF,TGTGCCAGCTCACCACTTTCTTCAGGGCTGAACACTGAAGCTTTCTTT
-,TRBJ1-2,TRBV6-6,-,15,CASSYRDNTNYGYTF,TGTGCCAGCAGTTACCGGGACAACACTAACTATGGCTACACCTTC
-,TRBJ1-1,TRBV7-6,TRBD1,16,CASSLDGDRANTEAFF,TGTGCCAGCAGCTTAGATGGTGACAGGGCGAACACTGAAGCTTTCTTT
-,TRBJ1-1,TRBV7-3,-,13,CASSLNRWTEAFF,TGTGCCAGCAGCTTAAACAGGTGGACTGAAGCTTTCTTT
once,TRBJ1-1,TRBV4-1,-,14,CASRNRFMNTEAFF,TGCGCCAGCAGAAACAGGTTTATGAACACTGAAGCTTTCTTT
-,TRBJ2-7,TRBV7-2,-,14,CASSFKLSAYEQYF,TGTGCCAGCAGCTTTAAGCTATCCGCCTACGAGCAGTACTTC
-,TRBJ1-6,TRBV7-2,-,15,CASSSRGVYNSPLHF,TGTGCCAGCAGCAGTCGGGGGGTCTATAATTCACCCCTCCACTTT
-,TRBJ1-1,TRBV18,TRBD1,16,CASSPSQPGQRTEAFF,TGTGCCAGCTCACCCTCTCAGCCGGGACAGCGCACTGAAGCTTTCTTT
-,TRBJ2-1,TRBV10-3,TRBD2,14,CAISAAGEYNEQFF,TGTGCCATCAGTGCAGCGGGGGAGTACAATGAGCAGTTCTTC
-,TRBJ1-4,TRBV6-4,TRBD1,14,CASSPDRGGEKLFF,TGTGCCAGCAGCCCCGACAGGGGTGGTGAAAAACTGTTTTTT
-,TRBJ2-7,TRBV7-2,TRBD2,15,CASSPREGAYYEQYF,TGTGCCAGCAGCCCAAGGGAGGGCGCCTACTACGAGCAGTACTTC
-,TRBJ2-1,TRBV5-1,-,15,CASQTMGLRGNEQFF,TGCGCCAGTCAAACGATGGGACTTCGGGGAAATGAGCAGTTCTTC
-,TRBJ2-1,TRBV5-1,TRBD2,13,CASNLRENNEQFF,TGCGCCAGCAACTTGCGGGAGAACAATGAGCAGTTCTTC
-,TRBJ2-2,TRBV5-1,TRBD2,17,CASSLSSGIPEAGELFF,TGCGCCAGCAGCTTGTCCAGCGGGATACCCGAAGCCGGGGAGCTGTTTTTT
-,TRBJ2-4,TRBV6-1,TRBD2,19,CASSDTGTSGSPAKNIQYF,TGTGCCAGCAGTGACACCGGGACTAGCGGGAGTCCAGCCAAAAACATTCAGTACTTC